The 2 T cell receptor beta chains reported below all come from one sample, sequenced in a study of monozygotic twins with inflammatory bowel disease. TCRdb reprocessed the 5' RACE reads; each CDR3 protein has one entry and no DNA is given. In total, the table holds roughly 330,000 distinct CDR3 sequences. Sequencing was performed on blood. The receptors were sampled from a human donor with ulcerative colitis or Crohn's disease, or a healthy co-twin of an affected twin (not recorded which).

The CDR3: CASSRGQAANEKLFF. The chain joins TRBV12-3 or TRBV12-4 to TRBJ1-4; TCRdb proposes TRBD1, but this gene call is untestable without DNA. The CDR3 totals 15 residues.

Here the CDR3 reads CASTNTGTAYEQYF. The V call is TRBV7-2, the J call TRBJ2-7; TCRdb names TRBD1, which stays unverified in the absence of DNA. The CDR3 sequence is 14 residues long. The germline gives CDR1 SGHTA, CDR2 FQGNSA.